These T cell receptor beta chains were read from a single sample in a study of blood T cell repertoires in COVID-19. Clones were sequenced by immunoSEQ multiplex PCR, and TCRdb holds only the in-frame ones, with some missing. Here the sample spans about 440,000 clones, approximately 89% being singletons. The specimen was peripheral blood. These receptors were taken from a woman aged 45-60 years with COVID-19, enrolled during active disease. The CDR3 runs from the conserved cysteine through the conserved F or W. A D gene is named only where the DNA matches it firmly. Where a row states a size, it is once, few, many or the class of an expanded clone; other rows omit it.

j_call,clone_size,v_call,d_call,cdr3_aa
TRBJ2-2,NA,TRBV5-1,TRBD2,CASSFRGDTGELFF
TRBJ1-2,NA,TRBV6-2/TRBV6-3,NA,CASSPNADGHDYGYTF
TRBJ1-6,few,TRBV27,NA,CASSLRSNNSPLHF
TRBJ1-5,NA,TRBV6-5,NA,CASSRGAGGNQPQHF
TRBJ2-7,NA,TRBV11-2,TRBD2,CASSQRLAGSYEQYF
TRBJ1-6,NA,TRBV30,NA,CAWSQSHRNSPLHF
TRBJ2-3,once,TRBV24-1,TRBD2,CATSDFGGIAGGPRDTQYF
TRBJ1-1,NA,TRBV9,TRBD1,CASSGGTAEAFF
TRBJ2-3,NA,TRBV7-3,NA,CASSDGHGSTDTQYF
TRBJ2-7,few,TRBV5-6,TRBD1,CASSSPGTGSSYEQYF
TRBJ1-5,NA,TRBV6-6,TRBD1,CATTQGAVNQPQHF
TRBJ2-1,NA,TRBV6-5,TRBD1,CASSAETGVGQFF
TRBJ1-5,NA,TRBV5-4,NA,CASSLGAGIGQPQHF
TRBJ2-3,NA,TRBV24-1,TRBD1,CATSDLPGQSTDTQYF
TRBJ2-2,NA,TRBV29-1,NA,CSVGWMGLNTGELFF
TRBJ1-2,NA,TRBV27,TRBD1,CASSETGGDGYTF
TRBJ1-1,few,TRBV7-2,TRBD1,CASSFRLRTGRAEAFF
TRBJ2-1,NA,TRBV2,NA,CASKNEGLEQFF
TRBJ2-7,NA,TRBV4-1,NA,CASSQGWVVGGREQYF
TRBJ1-4,once,TRBV29-1,NA,CSVSSGITNEKLFF
TRBJ2-1,once,TRBV18,TRBD2,CASSRELAGDNEQFF
TRBJ1-2,once,TRBV6-5,TRBD1,CASSSGTGVLYGYTF
TRBJ2-1,NA,TRBV19,TRBD1,CASSIDGTGISGEQFF
TRBJ1-5,NA,TRBV6-2/TRBV6-3,NA,CASSYALGPQHF
TRBJ2-1,NA,TRBV29-1,TRBD2,CSVVLAGVDEQFF
TRBJ2-7,NA,TRBV6-2/TRBV6-3,TRBD1,CASSPPRGYSSYEQYF